This T cell receptor (beta chain) was sequenced during a study of blood T cell repertoires in COVID-19. Study overall: Acute-phase and convalescent COVID-19 samples originated in the United States, Italy and Spain. Sources were T cells, B-cell-depleted T cells, or PBMCs; the material itself was cDNA or gDNA.

The CDR3 length is 16 residues. CDR1 SGHRS and CDR2 YFSETQ come from the germline V gene. V shed 2 bases, J shed 3 bases, and the junction held 7 bases outside the gene matches. The authors' processing: Researchers report that nucleated cell counts were estimated from reference gene primer amplification. Here immunoSEQ multiplex PCR was the method, and the copy in TCRdb shows in-frame clones only, minus some. V and J calls and clone size are given by that table; D and trimming were obtained from the DNA. The sample contains some 87,000 clones, roughly 80% of which appear only once. The sample consisted of peripheral blood. The receptor was derived from a woman in her 70s with active or convalescent COVID-19. The chain combines TRBV5-1 with TRBJ1-2; the match to TRBD1 covers 10 bases. This chain's CDR3 is CASSLTGTGEHYGYTF. CDR3 coding DNA: TGCGCCAGCAGCTTAACCGGGACAGGGGAGCACTATGGCTACACCTTC. The complete variable domain, with remaining parts taken from reference TRBV5-1 and TRBJ1-2, reads KAGVTQTPRYLIKTRGQQVTLSCSPISGHRSVSWYQQTPGQGLQFLFEYFSETQRNKGNFPGRFSGRQFSNSRSEMNVSTLELGDSALYLCASSLTGTGEHYGYTFGSGTRLTVV.